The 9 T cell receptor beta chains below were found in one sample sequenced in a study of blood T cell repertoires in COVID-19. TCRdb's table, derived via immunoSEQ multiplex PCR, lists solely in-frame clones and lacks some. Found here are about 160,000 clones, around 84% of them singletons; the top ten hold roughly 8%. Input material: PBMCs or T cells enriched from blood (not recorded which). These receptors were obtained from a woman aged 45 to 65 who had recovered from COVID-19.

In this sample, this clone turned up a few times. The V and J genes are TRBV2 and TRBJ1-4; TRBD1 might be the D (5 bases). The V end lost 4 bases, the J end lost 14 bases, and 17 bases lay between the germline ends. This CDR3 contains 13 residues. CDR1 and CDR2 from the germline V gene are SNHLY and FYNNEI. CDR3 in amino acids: CASSGSASGGLFF. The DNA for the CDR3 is TGTGCCAGCAGTGGTTCAGCGTCCGGGGGGCTGTTTTTT.

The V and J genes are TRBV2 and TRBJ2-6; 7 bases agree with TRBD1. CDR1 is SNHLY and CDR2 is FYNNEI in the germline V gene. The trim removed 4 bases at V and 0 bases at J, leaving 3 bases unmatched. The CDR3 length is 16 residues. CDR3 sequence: CASSVGGGSGANVLTF. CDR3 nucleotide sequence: TGTGCCAGCAGTGTAGGGGGCGGCTCTGGGGCCAACGTCCTGACTTTC.

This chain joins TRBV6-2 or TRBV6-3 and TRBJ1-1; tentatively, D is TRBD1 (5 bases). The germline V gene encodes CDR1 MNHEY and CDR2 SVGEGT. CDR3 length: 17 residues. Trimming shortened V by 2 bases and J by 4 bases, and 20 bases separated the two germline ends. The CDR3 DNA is TGTGCCAGCAGTTACAGGCTCCAGGGTTGGGGTTTCACTGAAGCTTTCTTT. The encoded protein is CASSYRLQGWGFTEAFF.

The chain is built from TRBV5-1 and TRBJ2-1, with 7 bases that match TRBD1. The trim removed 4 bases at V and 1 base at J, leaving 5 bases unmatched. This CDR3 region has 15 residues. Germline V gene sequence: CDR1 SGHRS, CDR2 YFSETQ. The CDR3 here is CASSMRQGSYNEQFF. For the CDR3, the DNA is TGCGCCAGCAGCATGCGACAGGGATCCTACAATGAGCAGTTCTTC.

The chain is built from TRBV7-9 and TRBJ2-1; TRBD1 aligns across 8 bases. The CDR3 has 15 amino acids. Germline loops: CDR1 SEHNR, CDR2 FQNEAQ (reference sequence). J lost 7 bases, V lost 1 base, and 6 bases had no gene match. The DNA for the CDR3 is TGTGCCAGCAGCTTAGGACAGGGGAGGAATAATGAGCAGTTCTTC. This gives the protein CASSLGQGRNNEQFF.

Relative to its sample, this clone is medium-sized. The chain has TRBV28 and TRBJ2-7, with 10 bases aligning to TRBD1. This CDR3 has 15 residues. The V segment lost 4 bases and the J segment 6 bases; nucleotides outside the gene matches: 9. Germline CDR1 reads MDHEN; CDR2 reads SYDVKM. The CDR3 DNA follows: TGTGCCAGCAGTTCGCCCGGGACAGGGGATAGCGAGCAGTACTTC. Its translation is CASSSPGTGDSEQYF.

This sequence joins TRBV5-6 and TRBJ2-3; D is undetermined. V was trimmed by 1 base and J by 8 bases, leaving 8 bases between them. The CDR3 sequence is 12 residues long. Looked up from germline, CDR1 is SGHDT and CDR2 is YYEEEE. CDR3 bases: TGTGCCAGCAGCTTGAAGGCGGTTACGCAGTATTTT. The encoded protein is CASSLKAVTQYF.

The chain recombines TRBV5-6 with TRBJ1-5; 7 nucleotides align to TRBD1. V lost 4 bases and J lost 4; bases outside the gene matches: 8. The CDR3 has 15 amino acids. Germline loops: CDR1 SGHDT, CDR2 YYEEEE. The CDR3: CASSLGQTRNQPQHF. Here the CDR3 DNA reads TGTGCCAGCAGCCTGGGACAGACTCGTAATCAGCCCCAGCATTTT. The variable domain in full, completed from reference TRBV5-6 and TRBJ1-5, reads DAGVTQSPTHLIKTRGQQVTLRCSPKSGHDTVSWYQQALGQGPQFIFQYYEEEERQRGNFPDRFSGHQFPNYSSELNVNALLLGDSALYLCASSLGQTRNQPQHFGDGTRLSIL.

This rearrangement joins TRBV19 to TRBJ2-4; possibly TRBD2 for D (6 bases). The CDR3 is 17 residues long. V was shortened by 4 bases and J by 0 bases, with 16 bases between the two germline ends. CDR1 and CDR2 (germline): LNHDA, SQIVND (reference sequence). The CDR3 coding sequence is TGTGCCAGTAGTAGAACCGGGACTGAGCTAGCCAAAAACATTCAGTACTTC. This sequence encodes CASSRTGTELAKNIQYF. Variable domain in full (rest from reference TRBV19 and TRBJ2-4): DGGITQSPKYLFRKEGQNVTLSCEQNLNHDAMYWYRQDPGQGLRLIYYSQIVNDFQKGDIAEGYSVSREKKESFPLTVTSAQKNPTAFYLCASSRTGTELAKNIQYFGAGTRLSVL.